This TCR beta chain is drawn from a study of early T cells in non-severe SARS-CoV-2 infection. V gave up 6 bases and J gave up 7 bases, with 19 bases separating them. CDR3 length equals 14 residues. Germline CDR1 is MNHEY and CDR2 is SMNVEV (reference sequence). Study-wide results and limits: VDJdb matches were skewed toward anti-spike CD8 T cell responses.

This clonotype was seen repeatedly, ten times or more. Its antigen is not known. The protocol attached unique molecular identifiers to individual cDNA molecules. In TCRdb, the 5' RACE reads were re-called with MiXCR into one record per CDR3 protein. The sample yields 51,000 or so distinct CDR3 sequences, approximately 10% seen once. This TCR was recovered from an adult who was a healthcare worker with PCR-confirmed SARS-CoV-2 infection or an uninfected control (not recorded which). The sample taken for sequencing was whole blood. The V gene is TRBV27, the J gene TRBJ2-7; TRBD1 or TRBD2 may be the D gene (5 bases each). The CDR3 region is CASRIGWDHLEQYF. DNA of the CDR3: TGTGCCAGCAGAATCGGCTGGGACCACCTTGAGCAGTACTTC.